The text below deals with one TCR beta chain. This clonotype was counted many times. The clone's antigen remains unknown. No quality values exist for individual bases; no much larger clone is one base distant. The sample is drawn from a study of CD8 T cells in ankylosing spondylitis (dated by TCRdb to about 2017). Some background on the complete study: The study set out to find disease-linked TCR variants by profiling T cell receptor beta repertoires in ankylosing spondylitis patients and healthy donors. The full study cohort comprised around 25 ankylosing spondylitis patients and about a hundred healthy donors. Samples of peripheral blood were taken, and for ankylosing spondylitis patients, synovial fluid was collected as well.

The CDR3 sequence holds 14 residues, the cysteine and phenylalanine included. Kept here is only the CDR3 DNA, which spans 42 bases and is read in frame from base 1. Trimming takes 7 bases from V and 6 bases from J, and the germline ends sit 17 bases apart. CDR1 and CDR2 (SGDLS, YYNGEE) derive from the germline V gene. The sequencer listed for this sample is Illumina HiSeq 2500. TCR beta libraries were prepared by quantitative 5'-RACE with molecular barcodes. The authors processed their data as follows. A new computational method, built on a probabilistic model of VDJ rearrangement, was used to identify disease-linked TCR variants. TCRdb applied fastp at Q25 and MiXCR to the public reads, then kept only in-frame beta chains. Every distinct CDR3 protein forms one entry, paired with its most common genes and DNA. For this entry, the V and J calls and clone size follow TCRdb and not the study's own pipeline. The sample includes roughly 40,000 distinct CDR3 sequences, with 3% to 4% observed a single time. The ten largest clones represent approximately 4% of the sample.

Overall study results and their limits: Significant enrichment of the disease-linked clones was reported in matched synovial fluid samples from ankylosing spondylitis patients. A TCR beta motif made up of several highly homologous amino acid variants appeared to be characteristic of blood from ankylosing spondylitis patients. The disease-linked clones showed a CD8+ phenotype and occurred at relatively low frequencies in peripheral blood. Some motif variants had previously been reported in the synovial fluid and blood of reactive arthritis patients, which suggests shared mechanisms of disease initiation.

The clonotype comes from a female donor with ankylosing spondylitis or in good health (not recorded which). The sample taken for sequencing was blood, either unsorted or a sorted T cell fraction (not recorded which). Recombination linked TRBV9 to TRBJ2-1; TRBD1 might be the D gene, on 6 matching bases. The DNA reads TGTGCCAGCGGACGGGACACTCTATTCAATGAGCAGTTCTTC. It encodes CASGRDTLFNEQFF.